This T cell receptor (beta chain) derives from a study of blood T cell repertoires in COVID-19. On the study more broadly: The United States, Italy and Spain provided the acute and convalescent COVID-19 samples.

CDR1 is MDHEN, CDR2 SYDVKM, per germline. Trimming removed 0 bases from V and 0 bases from J, with 8 bases in between. This CDR3 region has 15 residues. Original data processing: Estimation of nucleated cell counts relied on the amplification of reference gene primers. Using immunoSEQ multiplex PCR, the repertoire was profiled, and TCRdb retains in-frame clones only, with some absent. Clone size and V and J calls were adopted from that table, with D and trimming inferred from the DNA. The sample carries under 250,000 clones, more than 75% recorded once. This chain uses TRBV28 with TRBJ1-1; a possible D gene is TRBD1 (5 bases). Sample: peripheral blood. The TCR comes from a human donor in a cohort sampled during active COVID-19. CDR3 sequence (DNA): TGTGCCAGCAGTTTATGGGGGGGAATGAACACTGAAGCTTTCTTT. Its protein product is CASSLWGGMNTEAFF.